This T cell receptor beta chain derives from a study of T cell responses to AZD1222 COVID-19 vaccine. As for this clone: The target antigen is unknown.

Whole-study findings and limits: Donors in the cohort were predominantly white British and more often female, and clonal diversity was possibly underestimated. Distributed over spike, vaccine-associated CD4 TCRs predominated at 160-218 and 743-854. A reported finding is that nearly half of spike-specific TCRs target unmutated variant regions.

Measured with immunoSEQ multiplex PCR; TCRdb has only the in-frame clones, and not every one. The profile covers 120,000 to 150,000 clones, with about 91% appearing a single time and about 3.7% taken by the ten largest. The TCR was taken from an adult in good health. The sequencing here drew on peripheral blood, taken on day 0 of MenACWY control vaccination.

CDR3 DNA sequence: TGTGCCAGCAGACCCTTTGTTTGGGGCACTGAAGCTTTCTTT. It encodes CASRPFVWGTEAFF. J is TRBJ1-1 and V is TRBV28; D ambiguous. Trimming removed 6 bases at V and 4 bases at J, with 15 bases between. Germline V gene lookup returns CDR1 MDHEN and CDR2 SYDVKM. The CDR3 runs 14 residues. Full variable domain (rest looked up from reference TRBV28 and TRBJ1-1): DVKVTQSSRYLVKRTGEKVFLECVQDMDHENMFWYRQDPGLGLRLIYFSYDVKMKEKGDIPEGYSVSREKKERFSLILESASTNQTSMYLCASRPFVWGTEAFFGQGTRLTVV.